What follows are 27 T cell receptor beta chains derived from one specimen sequenced in a study of cytomegalovirus exposure and HLA in healthy donors. PCR was performed using 60 Vbeta and 13 Jbeta primers. Only in-frame clones appear in the TCRdb table, and some are missing; sequencing was by immunoSEQ multiplex PCR. The sample shows approximately 280,000 clones, roughly 90% of them seen only once. Sample: PBMCs. The receptors come from a woman between 18 and 29 years old in good health and CMV-seronegative.

The V and J genes are TRBV6-7 and TRBJ1-5, with 8 bases aligning to TRBD1. TRBV6-7 is an ORF; its function is uncertain. The V segment lost 6 bases and the J segment 5 bases; nucleotides outside the gene matches: 6. The CDR3 totals 14 residues. The CDR3 is CASRVGQGDQPQHF. The DNA for the CDR3 is TGTGCCAGCAGGGTTGGACAGGGCGATCAGCCCCAGCATTTT.

In its sample, this clone was seen once. The chain is built from TRBV6-1 and TRBJ1-6, with a weak D call TRBD1 (6 bases). Trimming took off 6 bases at V and 2 bases at J, with 11 bases between the two ends. The CDR3 is made up of 15 amino acids. Germline-derived CDR1 and CDR2 are MNHNS and SASEGT. CDR3: CASSLGTPYNSPLHF. The CDR3 DNA sequence: TGTGCCAGCAGCCTAGGGACACCCTATAATTCACCCCTCCACTTT.

The CDR3 protein is CASSNFRFPGGIMNYGYTF. CDR3 nucleotides: TGTGCCAGCAGCAATTTCAGGTTCCCCGGGGGGATTATGAACTATGGCTACACCTTC. The chain uses TRBV21-1 and TRBJ1-2. TRBV21-1 is a recognized pseudogene. The CDR3 covers 19 residues.

The chain uses TRBV5-1 and TRBJ2-7; 7 bases are shared with TRBD1. Trimming cost V 0 bases and J 3 bases; bases outside gene matches: 6. From germline, CDR1 is SGHRS and CDR2 YFSETQ. The CDR3 runs to 15 residues. CDR3 amino acids: CASSLGWDSGYEQYF. The CDR3 DNA follows: TGCGCCAGCAGCTTGGGGTGGGACAGTGGCTACGAGCAGTACTTC.

This clone was detected a few times. The rearrangement links TRBV4-1 to TRBJ1-2, with 7 bases identical to TRBD1. V dropped 0 bases and J dropped 3; count of bases not matched to a gene: 7. Germline V CDR1 and CDR2: MGHRA, YSYEKL. The CDR3 runs 16 residues. CDR3 DNA sequence: TGCGCCAGCAGCCAAGAAGGTGTCACAGGGGACTATGGCTACACCTTC. As protein: CASSQEGVTGDYGYTF.

The chain joins TRBV5-1 to TRBJ2-7, with D uncertain. V lost 1 base to trimming and J lost 2 bases, with 4 bases between them. The CDR3 is 12 amino acids. Germline V gives CDR1 SGHRS, CDR2 YFSETQ. The CDR3 DNA sequence: TGCGCCAGCAGCTTGACAACCTACGAGCAGTACTTC. Its translation: CASSLTTYEQYF.

The table lists this clone with a count of one. The chain links TRBV7-9 to TRBJ2-7; no clear D gene. Trimming stripped 8 bases from V and 1 base from J, with 9 bases between. The CDR3 runs to 12 residues. Looked up from germline, CDR1 is SEHNR and CDR2 is FQNEAQ (reference sequence). In DNA, the CDR3 is TGTGCCAGCGCGACGGGTTCCTACGAGCAGTACTTC. The encoded protein is CASATGSYEQYF.

CDR3 in amino acids: CATGTGNTYEQYF. CDR3 coding DNA: TGTGCCACCGGGACAGGAAATACCTACGAGCAGTACTTC. V and J are TRBV19 and TRBJ2-7, with 8 bases matching TRBD1. Germline CDR1 LNHDA, CDR2 SQIVND (reference sequence). V lost 10 bases, J lost 2 bases, and 7 bases stayed unmatched. The CDR3 totals 13 residues.

V is TRBV19 and J is TRBJ2-7; TRBD2 matches at 11 bases. The length of the CDR3 is 17 residues. Germline trimming cut 0 bases from V and 0 bases from J; bases unmatched to any gene: 4. Germline CDR1 LNHDA, CDR2 SQIVND (reference sequence). CDR3 amino acids: CASSIDLAGGLSYEQYF. The CDR3 DNA reads as TGTGCCAGTAGTATAGATCTAGCGGGGGGACTCTCCTACGAGCAGTACTTC.

The chain uses TRBV27 and TRBJ2-1; tentatively, D is TRBD1 (6 bases). Germline loops: CDR1 MNHEY, CDR2 SMNVEV (reference sequence). CDR3 size: 16 residues. Trimming removed 0 bases from V and 7 bases from J, with 16 bases in between. The CDR3 protein is CASSLSRGRLVNEQFF. The DNA of the CDR3 is TGTGCCAGCAGTTTATCGAGGGGGAGACTCGTAAATGAGCAGTTCTTC.

V usage is TRBV6-4 and J usage is TRBJ2-7, with TRBD1 matching over 8 bases. CDR1 and CDR2 (germline): MRHNA, SNTAGT. This CDR3 has 14 amino acids. V gave up 6 bases and J gave up 1 base; unmatched junction bases: 5. CDR3: CASSVQGGSYEQYF. Written as DNA, the CDR3 is TGTGCCAGCAGCGTACAGGGGGGATCCTACGAGCAGTACTTC.

The V call is TRBV7-3, the J call TRBJ2-2; D might be TRBD1 (5 bases). The CDR3 extends over 13 amino acids. CDR1 and CDR2 from the germline V gene are SGHTA and FQGTGA. V gave up 5 bases and J gave up 6 bases, with 10 bases separating them. The CDR3 coding sequence is TGTGCCAGCAGCCCAGGGTCCGCCGGGGAGCTGTTTTTT. Amino acid sequence: CASSPGSAGELFF.

This rearrangement joins TRBV28 to TRBJ1-1; possible D gene TRBD1, 5 bases. The CDR3 contains 12 residues. V was clipped by 2 bases and J by 8 bases, with 9 bases between them. Germline V gene data show CDR1 as MDHEN and CDR2 as SYDVKM. CDR3 bases: TGTGCCAGCAGTTTACGGGGGAGGGAAGCTTTCTTT. It is translated as CASSLRGREAFF. Complete variable domain (other parts from reference TRBV28 and TRBJ1-1): DVKVTQSSRYLVKRTGEKVFLECVQDMDHENMFWYRQDPGLGLRLIYFSYDVKMKEKGDIPEGYSVSREKKERFSLILESASTNQTSMYLCASSLRGREAFFGQGTRLTVV.

The chain joins TRBV29-1 to TRBJ1-2, with TRBD1 identical over 8 bases. Germline V lookup: CDR1 SQVTM, CDR2 ANQGSEA. The CDR3 spans 14 residues. The J segment lost 2 bases and the V segment lost 5 bases, leaving 7 bases of the junction unmatched. CDR3 amino acids: CSVQTGVYNYGYTF. CDR3 coding DNA: TGCAGCGTTCAGACAGGGGTATACAACTATGGCTACACCTTC.

The chain links TRBV4-1 to TRBJ1-2; a weak D match, TRBD1 (6 bases). The V and J ends lost 2 bases and 3 bases respectively, with 13 bases between them. Germline assignment: CDR1 MGHRA and CDR2 YSYEKL. This CDR3 is 15 amino acids long. The CDR3 is CASSQPRQEYYGYTF. The CDR3 bases are TGCGCCAGCAGCCAACCTCGACAGGAGTACTATGGCTACACCTTC.

The CDR3 loop reads CASSVEGTGEWSPLHF. In nucleotides, the CDR3 is TGTGCCAGCAGCGTCGAGGGGACAGGGGAATGGTCACCCCTCCACTTT. The chain has TRBV9 and TRBJ1-6; 10 nucleotides agree with TRBD1. With V trimmed by 2 bases and J by 10 bases, 9 bases remained unmatched. Per the germline V gene, CDR1 is SGDLS and CDR2 is YYNGEE. The CDR3 covers 16 residues.

Of note for this clone: A read error may produce the germline difference seen at one junction end. This chain joins TRBV7-9 and TRBJ1-2; D is possibly TRBD1 (6 bases). The CDR3 is 15 residues long. Germline loops: CDR1 SEHNR, CDR2 FQNEAQ (reference sequence). The CDR3 region is CVSSSRDTLNYGYTF. The CDR3 DNA is TGTGTCAGCAGCTCCCGGGACACCTTAAACTATGGCTACACCTTC.

This chain links TRBV5-6 with TRBJ2-1; a possible D gene is TRBD1 (6 bases). The V end lost 4 bases, the J end lost 8 bases, and 10 bases lay between the germline ends. The CDR3 extends over 12 amino acids. Germline CDR1 reads SGHDT; CDR2 reads YYEEEE. CDR3 sequence: CASSPQGDEQFF. CDR3 nucleotide sequence: TGTGCCAGCAGCCCACAGGGAGATGAGCAGTTCTTC.

The chain couples TRBV29-1 to TRBJ2-3; 14 bases fit TRBD2. V shed 5 bases, J shed 2 bases, and the junction held 6 bases outside the gene matches. CDR3 length: 16 amino acids. The germline V gene encodes CDR1 SQVTM and CDR2 ANQGSEA. The CDR3 DNA reads as TGCAGCGTTCCGGGACTAGCGGGGGCCAACACAGATACGCAGTATTTT. Its translation is CSVPGLAGANTDTQYF.

The chain uses TRBV7-2 and TRBJ2-3, with a weak D call TRBD2 (6 bases). V was pared by 5 bases and J by 4 bases, with 19 bases between. The CDR3 length is 16 residues. Germline CDR1 reads SGHTA; CDR2 reads FQGNSA. The CDR3 region is CASSLNNRDFADTQYF. The CDR3 coding sequence is TGTGCCAGCAGCCTAAACAACCGGGACTTCGCAGATACGCAGTATTTT.

A single count supports this clone. The gene calls are TRBV19 and TRBJ1-2, with 12 bases matching TRBD1. This CDR3 has 16 amino acids. Losses at the gene ends were 4 bases for V and 7 bases for J; bases not matched to a gene: 10. From germline, CDR1 is LNHDA and CDR2 SQIVND (reference sequence). The chain's CDR3 is CASSTPGTGGAGGYTF. The CDR3, as DNA: TGTGCCAGTAGTACCCCCGGGACAGGGGGCGCGGGTGGCTACACCTTC.

J is TRBJ2-4 and V is TRBV19; 10 nucleotides agree with TRBD1. The J segment lost 1 base and the V segment lost 7 bases, leaving 4 bases of the junction unmatched. The CDR3 is made up of 15 amino acids. Germline V gives CDR1 LNHDA, CDR2 SQIVND (reference sequence). CDR3 residues: CASMGTGEAKNIQYF. DNA of the CDR3: TGTGCCAGTATGGGGACAGGGGAGGCCAAAAACATTCAGTACTTC. The full variable domain, completed using reference TRBV19 and TRBJ2-4, is DGGITQSPKYLFRKEGQNVTLSCEQNLNHDAMYWYRQDPGQGLRLIYYSQIVNDFQKGDIAEGYSVSREKKESFPLTVTSAQKNPTAFYLCASMGTGEAKNIQYFGAGTRLSVL.

The chain combines TRBV2 with TRBJ1-4; D is perhaps TRBD1 (5 bases). The germline CDR1 and CDR2 sequences are SNHLY and FYNNEI. Between the trimmed V and J ends, which lost 4 bases and 1 base, there was a span of 7 bases. The CDR3 is 14 residues long. The CDR3 region has the DNA TGTGCCAGCAGTGTGCAGGGAACTAATGAAAAACTGTTTTTT. Amino acids: CASSVQGTNEKLFF. Filled out from reference TRBV2 and TRBJ1-4, the complete variable domain reads EPEVTQTPSHQVTQMGQEVILRCVPISNHLYFYWYRQILGQKVEFLVSFYNNEISEKSEIFDDQFSVERPDGSNFTLKIRSTKLEDSAMYFCASSVQGTNEKLFFGSGTQLSVL.

The CDR3 here is CASTTLGGVNTEAFF. CDR3 DNA: TGTGCCAGCACTACCTTAGGGGGAGTGAACACTGAAGCTTTCTTT. This chain links TRBV7-6 with TRBJ1-1; TRBD1 might be the D (6 bases). CDR1 is SGHVS, CDR2 FNYEAQ, per germline. The CDR3 has 15 residues. V was clipped by 7 bases and J by 0 bases, with 15 bases between them.

This sequence joins TRBV6-4 and TRBJ1-1, with D unclear. The ends were cut back, 2 bases at V and 3 bases at J, with 16 bases in the middle. The length of the CDR3 is 16 residues. Per the germline V gene, CDR1 is MRHNA and CDR2 is SNTAGT. The CDR3 region has the DNA TGTGCCAGCAGTGACCCGAACAAGAAGGGAGACACTGAAGCTTTCTTT. As protein: CASSDPNKKGDTEAFF.

This rearrangement joins TRBV7-9 to TRBJ2-5; TRBD2 matches 11 bases. The CDR3 totals 15 residues. Germline lookup yields CDR1 SEHNR and CDR2 FQNEAQ (reference sequence). The trim removed 7 bases at V and 3 bases at J, leaving 7 bases unmatched. The CDR3 nucleotides read TGTGCCAGCACCAAGGTACTAGCGGGGGAAGAGACCCAGTACTTC. Its protein is CASTKVLAGEETQYF.

The V and J genes are TRBV29-1 and TRBJ2-5, with 13 positions matching TRBD2. This CDR3 is 15 amino acids long. Germline trimming cut 7 bases from V and 11 bases from J; bases unmatched to any gene: 16. Germline V lookup: CDR1 SQVTM, CDR2 ANQGSEA. The CDR3, as DNA: TGCAGCGACCGGACTAGCGGGGGCTTAAACAATGAGCAGTACTTC. Protein sequence: CSDRTSGGLNNEQYF.